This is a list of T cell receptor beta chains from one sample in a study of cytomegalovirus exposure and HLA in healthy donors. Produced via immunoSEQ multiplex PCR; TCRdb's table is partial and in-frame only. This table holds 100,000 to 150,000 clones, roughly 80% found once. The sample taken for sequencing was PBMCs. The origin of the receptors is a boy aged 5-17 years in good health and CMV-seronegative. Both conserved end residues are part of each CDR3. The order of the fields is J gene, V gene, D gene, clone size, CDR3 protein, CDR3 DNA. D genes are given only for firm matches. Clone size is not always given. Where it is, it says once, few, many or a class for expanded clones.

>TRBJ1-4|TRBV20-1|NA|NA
CSVQIGEKLFF
TGCAGTGTACAGATCGGTGAGAAACTGTTTTTT
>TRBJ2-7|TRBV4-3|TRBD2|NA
CASSPGRGGAYEQYF
TGCGCCAGCAGCCCCGGGAGGGGAGGAGCCTACGAGCAGTACTTC
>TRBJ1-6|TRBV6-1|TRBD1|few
CASSEETGSNSPLHF
TGTGCCAGCAGTGAGGAGACAGGGAGCAATTCACCCCTCCACTTT
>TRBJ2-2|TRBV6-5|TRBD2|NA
CASSSGRDTGELFF
TGTGCCAGCAGCAGCGGGAGAGACACCGGGGAGCTGTTTTTT
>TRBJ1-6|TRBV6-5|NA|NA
CASSLQSPNNSPLHF
TGTGCCAGCAGCCTTCAGTCACCGAATAATTCACCCCTCCACTTT
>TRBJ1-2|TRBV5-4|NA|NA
CASSLERQEGYTF
TGTGCCAGCAGCTTGGAGCGGCAGGAAGGCTACACCTTC
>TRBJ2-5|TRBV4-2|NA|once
CASSQDGTPKGETQYF
TGTGCCAGCAGCCAAGATGGGACACCGAAAGGGGAGACCCAGTACTTC
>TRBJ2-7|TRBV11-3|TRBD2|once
CASSGPGLAGASSYEQYF
TGTGCCAGCAGCGGACCGGGACTAGCGGGCGCTAGCTCCTACGAGCAGTACTTC
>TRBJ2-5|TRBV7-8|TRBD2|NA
CASSLIGGEGETQYF
TGTGCCAGCAGCTTAATTGGGGGGGAGGGAGAGACCCAGTACTTC
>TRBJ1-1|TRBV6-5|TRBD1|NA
CASRRGQAVSEAFF
TGTGCCAGCAGAAGGGGACAGGCCGTTAGCGAAGCTTTCTTT
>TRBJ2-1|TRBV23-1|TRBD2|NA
CASSRLAGGIDEQFF
TGCGCCAGCAGCCGACTAGCGGGAGGGATAGATGAGCAGTTCTTC
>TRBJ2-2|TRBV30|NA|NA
CAWRAGGPNTGELFF
TGTGCCTGGAGGGCAGGGGGGCCGAACACCGGGGAGCTGTTTTTT
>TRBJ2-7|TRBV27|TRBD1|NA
CASSLSGTGPYEQYF
TGTGCCAGCAGCCTATCCGGGACAGGGCCCTACGAGCAGTACTTC
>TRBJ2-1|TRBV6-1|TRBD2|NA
CASSLGGLAANEQFF
TGTGCCAGCAGCCTTGGGGGACTAGCGGCTAATGAGCAGTTCTTC
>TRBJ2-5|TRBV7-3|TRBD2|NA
CASSLDPAGGLETQYF
TGTGCCAGCAGCTTAGACCCAGCGGGAGGCCTGGAGACCCAGTACTTC
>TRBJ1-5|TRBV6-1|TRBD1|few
CASTPGQVNQPQHF
TGTGCCAGCACCCCCGGACAGGTGAATCAGCCCCAGCATTTT
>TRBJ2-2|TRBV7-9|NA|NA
CASSNSRDLSTGELFF
TGTGCCAGCAGCAACTCACGGGACTTGTCAACCGGGGAGCTGTTTTTT
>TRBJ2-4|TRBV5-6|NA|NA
CASSYQQGDIQYF
TGTGCCAGCAGTTACCAACAGGGAGACATTCAGTACTTC
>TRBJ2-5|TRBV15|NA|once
CATSRAGGEGETQYF
TGTGCCACCAGCAGGGCGGGTGGGGAAGGAGAGACCCAGTACTTC
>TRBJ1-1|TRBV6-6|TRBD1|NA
CASRGTGNTEAFF
TGTGCCAGCAGAGGGACAGGGAACACTGAAGCTTTCTTT
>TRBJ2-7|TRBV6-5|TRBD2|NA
CASSLGLAGALYF
TGTGCCAGCAGCCTCGGACTAGCGGGCGCCCTCTACTTC
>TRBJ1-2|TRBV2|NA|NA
CASSARQGSQSNYGYTF
TGTGCCAGCAGTGCTCGGCAGGGAAGCCAATCTAACTATGGCTACACCTTC
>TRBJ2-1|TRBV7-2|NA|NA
CASSADFSSYNEQFF
TGTGCCAGCAGCGCCGACTTCAGCTCCTACAATGAGCAGTTCTTC
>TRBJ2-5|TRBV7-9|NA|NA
CASSHDLQETQYF
TGTGCCAGCAGCCACGACTTACAAGAGACCCAGTACTTC
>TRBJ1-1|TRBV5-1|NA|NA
CASSLSDLNTEAFF
TGCGCCAGCAGCTTGTCAGACTTGAACACTGAAGCTTTCTTT
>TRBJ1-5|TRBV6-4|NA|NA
CASSAPTGYSNQPQHF
TGTGCCAGCAGTGCCCCGACAGGCTATAGCAATCAGCCCCAGCATTTT